The rows below give T cell receptor beta chains drawn from one sample of a study of T cells after yellow fever vaccination. One entry per CDR3 protein, called by TCRdb with MiXCR from the 5' RACE reads. The sample has roughly 120,000 distinct CDR3 sequences, 8.4% seen once; the top ten hold roughly 25%. The sample was CD8+ T cells sorted from PBMCs, taken 45 days after the yellow fever booster vaccination. These receptors originate from a man aged 25 to 45 who received the YFV17D yellow fever vaccine. Both conserved end residues are part of each CDR3. A D gene is named only where the DNA matches it firmly. Clone size is shown for a subset of rows, as once, few, many or a class of expanded clone.

TRBV29-1	many	TRBD2	TRBJ2-5	TGCAGCGTTGCGGGGAACCTAGCGGGCCAAATCGGGGAGACCCAGTACTTC	CSVAGNLAGQIGETQYF
TRBV7-6	many	NA	TRBJ2-5	TGTGCCAGCAGCTTAGTCCCTATAAGGGGGATTGGCGGAGGTTACCAAGAGACCCAGTACTTC	CASSLVPIRGIGGGYQETQYF
TRBV7-2	NA	NA	TRBJ1-5	TGTGCCAGCAGCTTATTTCTCAGCGGCAATCAGCCCCAGCATTTT	CASSLFLSGNQPQHF
TRBV19	NA	TRBD1	TRBJ1-6	TGTGCCAGTCTTGCGACAGGGACCGGGAATTCACCCCTCCACTTT	CASLATGTGNSPLHF
TRBV7-9	many	NA	TRBJ1-1	TGTGCCAGCAGCTCCCCTCACACAGGGATACCTGAAGCTTTCTTT	CASSSPHTGIPEAFF
TRBV6-5	many	NA	TRBJ1-2	TGTGCCAGCAGTTACTCCAGGGACTATGGCTACACCTTC	CASSYSRDYGYTF
TRBV11-2	many	NA	TRBJ2-3	TGTGCCAGCAGCCCGACTAGAACAGATACGCAGTATTTT	CASSPTRTDTQYF
TRBV15	few	TRBD2	TRBJ2-5	TGTGCCACCAGCAGAGAACGCGTTGATCTAACTAGCGGAGAAGCGGGGACCCAGTACTTC	CATSRERVDLTSGEAGTQYF
TRBV6-2/TRBV6-3	many	NA	TRBJ2-7	TGTGCCAGCAGTTACCTCTACGAGCAGTACTTC	CASSYLYEQYF
TRBV7-9	many	NA	TRBJ2-6	TGTGCCAGCAGTATGGACTCTGGGGCCAACGTCCTGACTTTC	CASSMDSGANVLTF
TRBV7-7	many	TRBD1	TRBJ2-7	TGTGCCAGCAGCCCCGGGACAGAACTGAGCTACGAGCAGTACTTC	CASSPGTELSYEQYF
TRBV29-1	many	NA	TRBJ2-7	TGCAGCGTTGAAACAGGCTCCTACGAGCAGTACTTC	CSVETGSYEQYF
TRBV6-5	many	NA	TRBJ1-5	TGTGCCAGCAGGCCCCAGGCACAGCAGCCCCAGCATTTT	CASRPQAQQPQHF
TRBV12-3/TRBV12-4	many	NA	TRBJ2-4	TGTGCCAGCAGTTTCGGTAGGGCTGGCATTCAGTACTTC	CASSFGRAGIQYF
TRBV7-2	few	NA	TRBJ2-7	TGTGCCAGCAGCTTAGCCTTCGTCGAACAGTACTTC	CASSLAFVEQYF
TRBV14	NA	NA	TRBJ2-3	TGTGCCAGCAAGGGAAGCACGCAGTATTTT	CASKGSTQYF
TRBV20-1	few	NA	TRBJ2-7	TGCAGTGCTAGTCCCAGAGGGCATTACGAGCAGTACTTC	CSASPRGHYEQYF
TRBV6-2/TRBV6-3	many	NA	TRBJ2-5	TGTGCCAGCAGTCTCAGGACAGCTCTGGGAGAGACCCAGTACTTC	CASSLRTALGETQYF
TRBV29-1	many	NA	TRBJ2-7	TGCAGCGGGGGGGAGGACGAGCAGTACTTC	CSGGEDEQYF
TRBV15	many	NA	TRBJ2-1	TGTGCCACCAGCAGAGCGGATTCGGGAAATGAGCAGTTCTTC	CATSRADSGNEQFF
TRBV4-2	many	TRBD2	TRBJ2-5	TGTGCCAGCAGCCAAGAGTCGGCGGGAGTAGAGACCCAGTACTTC	CASSQESAGVETQYF
TRBV7-9	many	NA	TRBJ2-1	TGTGCCAGCAGCTTAGCAGGGATGCATGAGCAGTTCTTC	CASSLAGMHEQFF
TRBV20-1	many	TRBD1	TRBJ2-5	TGCAGTGCTAGAGATTGGGCAGGGGGCAGGGAGACCCAGTACTTC	CSARDWAGGRETQYF
TRBV11-2	few	NA	TRBJ2-4	TGTGCCAGCAGCTTAGGGCCCGGACCACAGGACATTCAGTACTTC	CASSLGPGPQDIQYF
TRBV27	NA	TRBD2	TRBJ2-7	TGTGCCAGCAGTGAAGGACTAGCGGGAGGTCCTGAAGAGCAGTACTTC	CASSEGLAGGPEEQYF
TRBV6-5	NA	NA	TRBJ1-4	TGTGCCACCCGGCAGTTTACTGAAAAACTGTTTTTT	CATRQFTEKLFF
TRBV29-1	many	NA	TRBJ2-7	TGCAGCGTTGACCTGCTCGGCAGCGAGCAGTACTTC	CSVDLLGSEQYF
TRBV29-1	few	NA	TRBJ2-3	TGCAGCGTTGAACACCCTCTACCGATCCGGACCCAAAGCACAGATACGCAGTATTTT	CSVEHPLPIRTQSTDTQYF
TRBV12-3/TRBV12-4	many	NA	TRBJ2-1	TGTGCCAGCACTCGGCTGGGGGGGGCCCTGGATGAGCAGTTCTTC	CASTRLGGALDEQFF
TRBV6-5	NA	NA	TRBJ2-6	TGTGCCAGCAGAACCGGGGCCAACGTCCTGACTTTC	CASRTGANVLTF
TRBV7-9	many	NA	TRBJ1-1	TGTGCCAGCAGCTCGCCTGAGGGGGGGGACGTATGGCCTGAAGCTTTCTTT	CASSSPEGGDVWPEAFF
TRBV12-3/TRBV12-4	many	TRBD2	TRBJ2-7	TGTGCCAGCAGCCCCTCGGGCGGGAGAGCATCCTACGAGCAGTACTTC	CASSPSGGRASYEQYF
TRBV16	once	TRBD1	TRBJ2-7	TGTGCCAGCAGCCAATCTGAGGGACAGTTTTCCTACGAGCTGTACTTC	CASSQSEGQFSYELYF
TRBV12-3/TRBV12-4	many	NA	TRBJ1-1	TGTGCCAGCAGTTTAGACTATGTGATGAACACTGAAGCTTTCTTT	CASSLDYVMNTEAFF
TRBV10-2	many	TRBD2	TRBJ2-1	TGCGCCAGCAGGATAGCGGGAACCTCGGGGGAGCAGTTCTTC	CASRIAGTSGEQFF
TRBV4-3	many	TRBD2	TRBJ2-1	TGCGCCAGCAGCCATTTAGCGGGAGAGGTTTACAATGAGCAGTTCTTC	CASSHLAGEVYNEQFF
TRBV28	many	NA	TRBJ2-7	TGTGCCAGCAGTTTAGGCCAGCTCCGGGCCTACGAGCAGTACTTC	CASSLGQLRAYEQYF
TRBV12-3/TRBV12-4	many	TRBD2	TRBJ2-7	TGTGCCAGCAGTTCCGGGACTAGCGCACACTCCTACGAGCAGTACTTC	CASSSGTSAHSYEQYF
TRBV25-1	NA	NA	TRBJ2-3	TGTGCCAGCAGTGAATCGGGACGGGGAGTAGGCACAGATACGCAGTATTTT	CASSESGRGVGTDTQYF
TRBV27	NA	TRBD1	TRBJ2-2	TGTGCCAGCACCGGACAGGGAATAGGGAACAACGGGGAGCTGTTTTTT	CASTGQGIGNNGELFF
TRBV2	few	NA	TRBJ2-7	TGTGCCAGCAGTGACGTTATAGGGGAATACTACGAGCAGTACTTC	CASSDVIGEYYEQYF